One sample yielded the 25 T cell receptor beta chains listed below, sequenced in a study of T cells after yellow fever vaccination. Using its own MiXCR run on the 5' RACE reads, TCRdb lists one record per CDR3 protein. The sample yields roughly 15,000 distinct CDR3 sequences, 7.3% seen once. The sequences come from PBMCs, either bulk or a sorted T-cell subset (CD4+, CD8+, memory, or dextramer-sorted; not recorded which), collected on the day of the yellow fever booster vaccination. The receptors originated from a man between 18 and 35 years old who received the YFV17D yellow fever vaccine.

This clonotype counts as medium-sized (0.01 to 0.1%). The chain recombines TRBV7-8 with TRBJ2-1, with 8 bases lining up with TRBD2. This CDR3 contains 17 residues. V lost 5 bases and J lost 5; bases outside the gene matches: 14. The germline gives CDR1 SGHVS, CDR2 FQNEAQ. The CDR3 DNA follows: TGTGCCAGCAGCCACTTAGGACGCGGTAGCGGGAACAATGAGCAGTTCTTC. It translates to CASSHLGRGSGNNEQFF.

This clonotype was counted at least ten times. V is TRBV7-2 and J is TRBJ2-5; maybe TRBD1 (5 bases). CDR1 is SGHTA, CDR2 FQGNSA, per germline. V was cut by 3 bases and J by 4 bases, with 15 bases left in between. The CDR3 extends over 15 amino acids. DNA of the CDR3: TGTGCCAGCAGCTTCGCAGGGATAGAAGGAGAGACCCAGTACTTC. It specifies CASSFAGIEGETQYF.

This clonotype was observed at least ten times. V is TRBV12-3 or TRBV12-4 and J is TRBJ1-1; 7 bases fit TRBD1. This CDR3 spans 20 amino acids. Trimming at V came to 3 bases and at J to 9 bases, leaving 28 bases not matched to a gene. CDR3 protein: CASSLQGRFGATIQGVKAFF. The CDR3, as DNA: TGTGCCAGCAGTTTGCAGGGGCGATTTGGGGCTACTATCCAGGGGGTAAAAGCTTTCTTT.

This clonotype is termed medium-sized. The chain joins TRBV2 to TRBJ2-7, with D perhaps TRBD2 (5 bases). Germline lookup yields CDR1 SNHLY and CDR2 FYNNEI. V was trimmed by 4 bases and J by 10 bases, leaving 11 bases between them. The CDR3 runs 11 residues. The DNA of the CDR3 is TGTGCCAGCAGTGTGCTAGCCTTTCAGTACGTC. Protein sequence: CASSVLAFQYV.

This clonotype was seen a few times. V gene TRBV7-6 combines with J gene TRBJ1-1, with D perhaps TRBD1 (5 bases). The germline V gene has CDR1 SGHVS and CDR2 FNYEAQ. The V gene lost 5 bases and the J gene lost 12 bases, with 19 bases spanning the gap. The CDR3 consists of 13 residues. In DNA form, the CDR3 reads TGTGCCAGCAGCATGGGGGACGGTTTCTATCCTTTCTTT. Translating gives CASSMGDGFYPFF.

This clonotype is medium-sized (0.01 to 0.1%) in the sample. V is TRBV7-6 and J is TRBJ2-3; either TRBD1 or TRBD2 may supply D (6 bases each). V lost 1 base, J lost 2 bases, and 19 bases lay in between. Germline V gives CDR1 SGHVS, CDR2 FNYEAQ. The CDR3 length is 18 residues. The CDR3 sequence is CASSLGGPGAAYTDTQYF. The CDR3 DNA sequence: TGTGCCAGCAGCTTAGGCGGGCCGGGGGCCGCGTACACAGATACGCAGTATTTT.

Remarks on this clonotype: The junction shows a germline mismatch at one end, possibly a read error. The gene calls are TRBV9 and TRBJ2-2, with D possibly TRBD2 on 5 matching bases. CDR3 size: 16 residues. Germline CDR1 and CDR2: SGDLS and YYNGEE. CDR3 sequence (DNA): TGTGCCAGCAGCCCCCGCGCGGGTGCGGGCTCCGGGGATCTGTTTTTT. As protein: CASSPRAGAGSGDLFF.

Many counts were recorded for this clonotype. The rearrangement uses TRBV12-3 or TRBV12-4 and TRBJ2-5, with 11 positions matching TRBD2. The CDR3 consists of 15 residues. V lost 7 bases, J lost 2 bases, and 6 bases stayed unmatched. The chain's CDR3 is CASTIGTSGQETQYF. The DNA for the CDR3 is TGTGCCAGCACCATAGGGACTAGCGGTCAAGAGACCCAGTACTTC.

This clonotype appeared many times. The chain is built from TRBV5-4 and TRBJ2-3; the D gene is possibly TRBD2 (6 bases). Per the germline V gene, CDR1 is SGHNT and CDR2 is YYREEE (reference sequence). The ends were cut back, 3 bases at V and 3 bases at J, with 11 bases in the middle. The CDR3 loop spans 14 amino acids. The CDR3 is CASSWAGRTDTQYF. In DNA, the CDR3 is TGTGCCAGCAGCTGGGCAGGGAGGACAGATACGCAGTATTTT.

The sample holds many counts of this clonotype. The chain employs TRBV20-1 and TRBJ1-2, with TRBD1 identical over 9 bases. Per germline, CDR1 DFQATT and CDR2 SNEGSKA (reference sequence). The CDR3 runs 13 residues. After removal of 6 bases from V and 2 bases from J, the junction contained 4 bases not matched to a gene. CDR3 residues: CSAADRGNYGYTF. The CDR3, as DNA: TGCAGTGCCGCGGACAGGGGCAACTATGGCTACACCTTC.

This clonotype was picked up many times. The rearrangement joins TRBV5-4 to TRBJ1-1, with 7 bases identical to TRBD1. The germline V gene encodes CDR1 SGHNT and CDR2 YYREEE (reference sequence). The junction had 9 bases not matched to a gene; V was cut back by 4 bases and J by 9 bases. This CDR3 region has 13 residues. The DNA for the CDR3 is TGTGCCAGCAGCCCATCGCAGGACAGGAAAGCTTTCTTT. It is translated as CASSPSQDRKAFF.

This clonotype was observed at least ten times. The gene calls are TRBV18 and TRBJ2-3; 9 positions agree with TRBD2. CDR3 length: 16 residues. Germline V lookup: CDR1 KGHSH, CDR2 LQKENI. V dropped 1 base and J dropped 2; count of bases not matched to a gene: 4. The DNA for the CDR3 is TGTGCCAGCTCACCACTGCGGGGGGGTTCCACAGATACGCAGTATTTT. Encoded protein: CASSPLRGGSTDTQYF.

This clonotype was counted at least ten times. CDR3 loop: CASSDGYGYTF. The CDR3 region has the DNA TGCGCCAGCAGTGATGGCTATGGCTACACCTTC. V gene TRBV10-2 combines with J gene TRBJ1-2; unclear D gene. The CDR3 contains 11 residues. V lost 3 bases, J lost 4 bases, and 3 bases lay in between. CDR1 is WSHSY and CDR2 is SAAADI in the germline V gene.

This clonotype is categorized as medium-sized. This chain links TRBV21-1 with TRBJ2-7; the D call of TRBD1 is as the table states it, not checked on the DNA. TRBV21-1 is a pseudogene segment. The CDR3 is 18 residues long. In nucleotides, the CDR3 is TGTGCCAGCATCTTTCGGGGGACAACTTCTTGCTTCTCCTACGAGCAGTACTTC. Protein: CASIFRGTTSCFSYEQYF.

On this clonotype itself: At one end, the junction sequence differs from germline, possibly due to a read error. V gene TRBV7-2 combines with J gene TRBJ2-3; 8 bases fit TRBD2. CDR3 length equals 16 residues. The germline V gene has CDR1 SGHTA and CDR2 FQGNSA. CDR3 residues: CDSSLYRLARADTQYF. CDR3 in DNA: TGTGACAGCAGCCTCTACCGACTAGCGAGAGCAGATACGCAGTATTTT.

This clonotype was counted ten times or more. The chain carries TRBV27 and TRBJ1-5, with D possibly being TRBD1 (5 bases). V lost 3 bases and J 2 bases, leaving 11 bases between the germline ends. Germline assignment: CDR1 MNHEY and CDR2 SMNVEV (reference sequence). This CDR3 spans 15 amino acids. CDR3 sequence (DNA): TGTGCCAGCAGTTTCCAGGGTCTGGGCAATCAGCCCCAGCATTTT. Its translation: CASSFQGLGNQPQHF.

This clonotype showed up many times. The chain carries TRBV6-2 or TRBV6-3 and TRBJ2-7, with D tentatively TRBD1 (6 bases). The CDR3 is 14 residues long. The V and J ends lost 5 bases and 3 bases respectively, with 14 bases between them. From germline, CDR1 is MNHEY and CDR2 SVGEGT. In nucleotides, the CDR3 is TGTGCCAGCAGTACGCTCACAGGGTTCTACGAGCAGTACTTC. This gives the protein CASSTLTGFYEQYF.

This clonotype counts as medium-sized (0.01 to 0.1%). This chain joins TRBV7-2 and TRBJ2-7; D gene unclear. The CDR3 runs 13 residues. From germline, CDR1 is SGHTA and CDR2 FQGNSA. V was pared by 3 bases and J by 7 bases, with 13 bases between. The CDR3 here is CASSFFPNAEQYF. For the CDR3, the DNA is TGTGCCAGCAGCTTTTTTCCCAACGCGGAGCAGTACTTC.

This clonotype showed up many times. This sequence joins TRBV7-9 and TRBJ2-1, with 9 bases that match TRBD2. Trimming at V came to 0 bases and at J to 1 base, leaving 1 base not matched to a gene. The CDR3 length is 16 residues. The germline V gene has CDR1 SEHNR and CDR2 FQNEAQ (reference sequence). This chain's CDR3 is CASSLALAGSYNEQFF. In nucleotides, the CDR3 is TGTGCCAGCAGCTTAGCACTAGCGGGTTCCTACAATGAGCAGTTCTTC. The entire variable domain, with the rest obtained from reference TRBV7-9 and TRBJ2-1, is as follows: DTGVSQNPRHKITKRGQNVTFRCDPISEHNRLYWYRQTLGQGPEFLTYFQNEAQLEKSRLLSDRFSAERPKGSFSTLEIQRTEQGDSAMYLCASSLALAGSYNEQFFGPGTRLTVL.

This clonotype was found many times. The V call is TRBV6-5, the J call TRBJ1-1; D remains ambiguous. Germline loops: CDR1 MNHEY, CDR2 SVGAGI. V lost 5 bases and J lost 1, with 14 bases in between. The CDR3 extends over 15 amino acids. This chain's CDR3 is CASSESSNRNTEAFF. The CDR3, as DNA: TGTGCCAGCAGTGAAAGCAGCAATCGGAACACTGAAGCTTTCTTT.

In its sample, this clonotype was seen many times. J is TRBJ1-2 and V is TRBV5-1; no clear D. The length of the CDR3 is 13 residues. Looked up from germline, CDR1 is SGHRS and CDR2 is YFSETQ. Trimming pared 3 bases from V and 4 bases from J, leaving 10 bases between. Here the CDR3 DNA reads TGCGCCAGCAGCTCTTCGGACTCCTATGGCTACACCTTC. This sequence encodes CASSSSDSYGYTF.

This clonotype was found many times. This rearrangement joins TRBV5-1 to TRBJ1-1; D is perhaps TRBD1 (5 bases). This CDR3 comprises 14 residues. Trimming stripped 5 bases from V and 2 bases from J, with 13 bases between. Germline assignment: CDR1 SGHRS and CDR2 YFSETQ. This CDR3 reads CASRTGTGNTEAFF. The CDR3 nucleotides read TGCGCCAGCAGGACCGGGACGGGAAACACTGAAGCTTTCTTT. Full variable domain (missing parts from reference TRBV5-1 and TRBJ1-1): KAGVTQTPRYLIKTRGQQVTLSCSPISGHRSVSWYQQTPGQGLQFLFEYFSETQRNKGNFPGRFSGRQFSNSRSEMNVSTLELGDSALYLCASRTGTGNTEAFFGQGTRLTVV.

The sample holds many counts of this clonotype. The V and J genes are TRBV18 and TRBJ2-5, with a weak D call TRBD2 (6 bases). Between the trimmed V and J ends, which lost 4 bases and 4 bases, there was a span of 16 bases. The CDR3 is 15 residues long. Germline V gene sequence: CDR1 KGHSH, CDR2 LQKENI. The CDR3 DNA follows: TGTGCCAGCTCACAGATACTAGCCGCCCCAGAGACCCAGTACTTC. Translated, it gives CASSQILAAPETQYF.

The sample holds many counts of this clonotype. This chain connects TRBV7-2 to TRBJ1-2; possibly TRBD1 for D (5 bases). Germline CDR1 is SGHTA and CDR2 is FQGNSA. V gave up 1 base and J gave up 3 bases, with 9 bases separating them. The CDR3 has 14 residues. CDR3: CASSLVGGDYGYTF. The CDR3 DNA reads as TGTGCCAGCAGCTTAGTCGGGGGAGACTATGGCTACACCTTC. The full variable domain, its missing parts supplied by reference TRBV7-2 and TRBJ1-2, is GAGVSQSPSNKVTEKGKDVELRCDPISGHTALYWYRQSLGQGLEFLIYFQGNSAPDKSGLPSDRFSAERTGGSVSTLTIQRTQQEDSAVYLCASSLVGGDYGYTFGSGTRLTVV.

Many counts were recorded for this clonotype. The CDR3 spells CASSQVSLAGVAETQYF. As DNA, the CDR3 is TGTGCCAGCAGCCAAGTATCCCTAGCGGGGGTTGCTGAGACCCAGTACTTC. The V call is TRBV4-2, the J call TRBJ2-5; 10 bases are shared with TRBD2. The V gene's germline CDR1 is LGHNA and CDR2 YNFKEQ. The CDR3 is 17 amino acids. V shed 1 base, J shed 5 bases, and the junction held 10 bases outside the gene matches.